The TCR beta chain described here comes from a study of Ad26.COV2.S vaccination and SARS-CoV-2 variants. Study-wide findings and caveats: Responses of spike-specific T cells (both CD8+ and CD4+) reportedly showed substantial breadth after vaccination.

The data were produced by immunoSEQ multiplex PCR, yet TCRdb's version contains in-frame clones alone and is incomplete. The sample includes about 440,000 clones, 87% seen only once; the top ten take more than 10%. Noted treatment: approximately 18 received Ad26.COV2.S at low or high dose, single or two shots; roughly 5 received placebo; per-sample allocation not given. On day 63 after the first injection, vaccine and placebo recipients gave samples. An Ad26 vector that expressed Wuhan-strain SARS-CoV-2 spike constituted the vaccine. On this clone itself: The antigen remains unidentified.

Germline V CDR1 and CDR2: DFQATT, SNEGSKA (reference sequence). The CDR3 spans 11 residues. V lost 6 bases, J lost 16 bases, and 16 bases lay in between. This receptor was obtained from a person aged 18-60 years who received the Ad26.COV2.S COVID-19 vaccine or a placebo. The starting material was peripheral blood, obtained in a trial of Ad26.COV2.S vaccine versus placebo. V is TRBV20-1 and J is TRBJ1-6; D possibly corresponds to TRBD1 (5 bases). As DNA, the CDR3 is TGCAGTGCACGGGACTTCCCATCACTCCACTTT. Encoded protein: CSARDFPSLHF.